This entry lists 16 T cell receptor beta chains sequenced from one sample in a study of control samples from healthy donors and cancer patients (dated by TCRdb to the early 2020s). Receptors were amplified or captured by the immunoSEQ multiplex PCR assay. TCRdb took over this immuneACCESS table, retaining in-frame rearrangements with V and J assigned. Such tables are incomplete; in checked studies, under half of the missing clones stem from an unresolved V gene, and the remainder is unexplained. This sample holds roughly 68,000 clones; 75% to 85% were observed only once. Approximately 14% of the sample lies in the top ten. Sequencing input: blood. The origin of the receptors is a man between 60 and 75 years old in good health.

The chain joins TRBV19 to TRBJ1-1; 10 bases agree with TRBD1. J was trimmed by 5 bases and V by 3 bases; bases with no gene match: 6. Germline V gene data show CDR1 as LNHDA and CDR2 as SQIVND (reference sequence). This CDR3 has 15 amino acids. CDR3: CASSISGQGGTEAFF. The CDR3 DNA reads as TGTGCCAGTAGTATCAGCGGACAGGGGGGGACTGAAGCTTTCTTT.

The table lists this clone with a few counts. The rearrangement uses TRBV5-4 and TRBJ2-2, with 7 positions matching TRBD1. The CDR3 loop spans 14 amino acids. Germline lookup yields CDR1 SGHNT and CDR2 YYREEE (reference sequence). V gave up 0 bases and J gave up 5 bases; unmatched junction bases: 1. The CDR3 DNA reads TGTGCCAGCAGCTTGGCAGGGGGAACCGGGGAGCTGTTTTTT. Translation: CASSLAGGTGELFF.

The V call is TRBV7-9, the J call TRBJ2-1, with TRBD2 matching over 9 bases. Germline CDR1 and CDR2: SEHNR and FQNEAQ (reference sequence). The CDR3 totals 15 residues. Trimming cost V 5 bases and J 8 bases; bases outside gene matches: 10. The CDR3 sequence is CASSIRSGGADEQFF. The CDR3 region has the DNA TGTGCCAGCAGCATCCGTAGCGGGGGCGCGGATGAGCAGTTCTTC. Full variable domain (missing parts from reference TRBV7-9 and TRBJ2-1): DTGVSQNPRHKITKRGQNVTFRCDPISEHNRLYWYRQTLGQGPEFLTYFQNEAQLEKSRLLSDRFSAERPKGSFSTLEIQRTEQGDSAMYLCASSIRSGGADEQFFGPGTRLTVL.

The chain carries TRBV7-2 and TRBJ2-6; a possible D gene is TRBD1 (5 bases). V lost 5 bases, J lost 4 bases, and 9 bases lay in between. The V gene's germline CDR1 is SGHTA and CDR2 FQGNSA. The CDR3 consists of 14 residues. This CDR3 reads CASSGAAGANVLTF. The CDR3 DNA sequence: TGTGCCAGCAGCGGGGCCGCCGGGGCCAACGTCCTGACTTTC.

This chain uses TRBV9 with TRBJ2-2; 14 positions match TRBD2. Trimming removed 3 bases from V and 5 bases from J; junction bases left unmatched: 15. The CDR3 runs to 20 residues. CDR1 and CDR2 from the germline V gene are SGDLS and YYNGEE. Written as DNA, the CDR3 is TGTGCCAGCAGCGGACTTCTGGGCGGACTAGCGGGAGGTGGGACCGGGGAGCTGTTTTTT. Protein sequence: CASSGLLGGLAGGGTGELFF.

This clone was counted many times. The chain carries TRBV19 and TRBJ2-7, with D tentatively TRBD1 or TRBD2 (5 bases each). This CDR3 is built from 15 residues. Trimming took 5 bases from V and 3 from J, leaving 17 bases between them. Germline CDR1 is LNHDA and CDR2 is SQIVND (reference sequence). CDR3 loop: CASSSGTTRVYEQYF. CDR3 in DNA: TGTGCCAGTAGTTCAGGGACCACCAGGGTCTACGAGCAGTACTTC.

The chain carries TRBV5-1 and TRBJ1-2, with D unresolved. The V end was cut by 1 base, the J end by 2 bases, with 9 bases between. The CDR3 loop spans 14 amino acids. The germline V gene encodes CDR1 SGHRS and CDR2 YFSETQ. Here the CDR3 DNA reads TGCGCCAGCAGCTTGAATTGGGAAAACTATGGCTACACCTTC. It yields the protein CASSLNWENYGYTF.

This chain uses TRBV25-1 with TRBJ2-1; D gene ambiguous. The V gene's germline CDR1 is MGHDK and CDR2 SYGVNS. Trimming took 3 bases from V and 13 from J, leaving 16 bases between them. The CDR3 extends over 13 amino acids. In nucleotides, the CDR3 is TGTGCCAGCAGTGACCCTACACTACCCTTTCAGTTCTTC. Its protein product is CASSDPTLPFQFF.

As DNA, the CDR3 is TGTGCCAGCAGTGAGGTTAGCGGGAGGAATGAGCAGTTCTTC. It translates to CASSEVSGRNEQFF. The V and J genes are TRBV2 and TRBJ2-1; 10 positions match TRBD2. Germline V gives CDR1 SNHLY, CDR2 FYNNEI. V was clipped by 3 bases and J by 7 bases; unmatched bases: 3. The CDR3 contains 14 residues.

The chain links TRBV18 to TRBJ2-2; 9 bases are a match to TRBD1. Germline V gene data show CDR1 as KGHSH and CDR2 as LQKENI. Losses at the gene ends were 0 bases for V and 7 bases for J; bases not matched to a gene: 6. CDR3 length: 16 amino acids. This CDR3 is CASSPPNRGHGGELFF. CDR3 bases: TGTGCCAGCTCACCACCAAACAGGGGGCATGGCGGGGAGCTGTTTTTT.

This clone was recorded a few times. Other DNA sequences in the same sample also yield this CDR3. V usage is TRBV2 and J usage is TRBJ1-5; perhaps TRBD1 as D (5 bases). The V gene lost 3 bases and the J gene lost 7 bases, with 19 bases spanning the gap. CDR3 length: 16 amino acids. The V gene's germline CDR1 is SNHLY and CDR2 FYNNEI. CDR3 loop: CASSEGKKRGLQPQHF. In DNA, the CDR3 is TGTGCCAGCAGTGAGGGCAAGAAGAGGGGTCTCCAGCCCCAGCATTTT.

This rearrangement joins TRBV7-2 to TRBJ2-3; a possible D gene is TRBD2 (6 bases). The CDR3 runs 15 residues. V was pared by 2 bases and J by 3 bases, with 12 bases between. Germline assignment: CDR1 SGHTA and CDR2 FQGNSA. Written as DNA, the CDR3 is TGTGCCAGCAGCTTATTATCCGGGAGAACAGATACGCAGTATTTT. Translated: CASSLLSGRTDTQYF.

This rearrangement joins TRBV24-1 to TRBJ2-7, with D maybe TRBD2 (6 bases). This CDR3 comprises 15 residues. Germline values: CDR1 KGHDR, CDR2 SFDVKD. Deletions cut 4 bases from V and 6 bases from J, with 18 bases between. In nucleotides, the CDR3 is TGTGCCACCAGTGAGGCCGGGACGGGGCGGGGCGAGCAGTACTTC. Translation gives CATSEAGTGRGEQYF.

This clone was detected once. The rearrangement uses TRBV2 and TRBJ2-3, with D possibly being TRBD2 (6 bases). The CDR3 is 16 amino acids. Trimming took 5 bases from V and 5 from J, leaving 20 bases between them. The V gene's germline CDR1 is SNHLY and CDR2 FYNNEI. CDR3 DNA: TGTGCCAGCAGTCTCACCATAACGGGAGTGAAAGATACGCAGTATTTT. Encoded protein: CASSLTITGVKDTQYF. The complete variable domain, with remaining parts taken from reference TRBV2 and TRBJ2-3, reads EPEVTQTPSHQVTQMGQEVILRCVPISNHLYFYWYRQILGQKVEFLVSFYNNEISEKSEIFDDQFSVERPDGSNFTLKIRSTKLEDSAMYFCASSLTITGVKDTQYFGPGTRLTVL.

The gene calls are TRBV6-5 and TRBJ2-2; D possibly corresponds to TRBD2 (5 bases). The CDR3 has 16 amino acids. Germline CDR1 and CDR2: MNHEY and SVGAGI. The V gene lost 1 base and the J gene lost 1 base, with 10 bases spanning the gap. The CDR3 DNA reads as TGTGCCAGCAGTTACTTGAGGGCAGAGAACACCGGGGAGCTGTTTTTT. It is translated as CASSYLRAENTGELFF.

This clone was observed many times. The DNA of the CDR3 is TGCAGCGTTGACGGGTTGGGGACAGGGGCCAACTACGAGCAGTACTTC. Translated, it gives CSVDGLGTGANYEQYF. The chain joins TRBV29-1 to TRBJ2-7, with 10 bases identical to TRBD1. V lost 3 bases to trimming and J lost 3 bases; unmatched junction nucleotides: 11. The CDR3 sequence is 16 residues long. CDR1 and CDR2 (germline): SQVTM, ANQGSEA.